What follows describes a single T cell receptor beta chain. The V segment lost 3 bases and the J segment 6 bases; nucleotides outside the gene matches: 8. The CDR3 consists of 14 residues. Germline V CDR1 and CDR2: LGHDT, YNNKEL (reference sequence). This record belongs to a study of CD8 T cells in Susac syndrome. Negative isolation was used for CD8+ and CD4+ T cells, and FACS enrichment was applied to TEMRA cells. Random-hexamer reverse transcription was applied to roughly 0.5 to 1 ug RNA. It was immunoSEQ multiplex PCR that amplified TCR beta CDR3 across 54 Vbeta and 13 Jbeta. MiXCR was run by TCRdb on the immunoSEQ multiplex PCR reads, yielding one entry per CDR3 protein. The sample includes approximately 230,000 distinct CDR3 sequences, just over 90% of them seen just once.

The receptor's source is a human donor with multiple sclerosis. Sequencing was carried out using CD4+ T cells from PBMCs. This rearrangement joins TRBV3-1 to TRBJ2-7; 7 positions match TRBD1. CDR3 protein: CASSHLDRDGEQYF. CDR3 in DNA: TGTGCCAGCAGCCATCTAGACAGGGACGGCGAGCAGTACTTC.